The rows below give T cell receptor beta chains drawn from one sample of a study of T-cell reconstitution after alpha-beta-depleted transplantation in children. TCRdb fed the PCR reads into MiXCR, producing one record per CDR3 protein. The repertoire includes around 700,000 distinct CDR3 sequences, around 14% of them detected once, and around 0.79% sits in the top ten. Sequences were derived from PBMCs, sampled before TCRalphabeta/CD19-depleted stem cell transplant. Source of these receptors: a girl aged 2 to 10 with congenital amegakaryocytic thrombocytopenia, due to receive a stem cell transplant. The CDR3 runs from the conserved cysteine through the conserved F or W. A D gene is named only where the DNA matches it firmly. Clone size, where shown, is once, few, many, or a class for clones that have expanded.

j_call d_call clone_size v_call cdr3_nt cdr3_aa
TRBJ2-1 TRBD1 few TRBV12-3/TRBV12-4 TGTGCCAGCAGTCCAGGGGGCGGGATGGAAAGGAGTGAGCAGTTCTTC CASSPGGGMERSEQFF
TRBJ1-2 NA many TRBV20-1 TGCAGTGCTAGAGATGATGGCTACACCTTC CSARDDGYTF
TRBJ2-3 TRBD2 NA TRBV6-2/TRBV6-3 TGTGCCAGCAGAGGGACTAGCGGGAGGGTCACTTATACGCAGTATTTT CASRGTSGRVTYTQYF
TRBJ2-1 TRBD1 many TRBV12-3/TRBV12-4 TGTGCCAGCAGTTTAGGGACAGGGGATGAGGCGGAGAATGAGCAGTTCTTC CASSLGTGDEAENEQFF
TRBJ1-1 NA many TRBV11-2 TGTGCCAGCAGCGCAGGGGTATTTGGGACTGAAGCTTTCTTT CASSAGVFGTEAFF
TRBJ2-7 NA NA TRBV6-1 TGTGCCAGCAGTGAGACCAGGGGCTACGAGCAGTACTTC CASSETRGYEQYF
TRBJ2-5 NA NA TRBV5-5 TGTGCCAGCAGCCCATACAGGGGAGGTTCTTTCCTTGAGACCCAGTACTTC CASSPYRGGSFLETQYF
TRBJ2-5 TRBD1 NA TRBV6-1 TGTGCCAGCAGTCTTTCTACAGGGGGCCAGACCCAGTACTTC CASSLSTGGQTQYF
TRBJ2-4 NA few TRBV6-5 TGTGCCAGCGTTCACTTTGGCGCCAAAAACATTCAGTACTTC CASVHFGAKNIQYF
TRBJ1-4 TRBD1 NA TRBV7-6 TGTGCCAGCAGCTTAGCTTACCAAGGACAGGATGGAAAACTGTTTTTT CASSLAYQGQDGKLFF
TRBJ2-2 NA few TRBV5-1 TGCGCCAGCAGCCCTGCCCGGGACCGCTTCAATTCGAACACCGGGGAGCTGTTTTTT CASSPARDRFNSNTGELFF
TRBJ2-3 NA many TRBV10-3 TGTGCCGCGCAGTGGGGTGTGGGGACAGATACGCAGTATTTT CAAQWGVGTDTQYF
TRBJ2-7 TRBD1 few TRBV27 TGTGCCAGCAGTTCAGCCAACAGGGGGTTATACGAGCAGTACTTC CASSSANRGLYEQYF
TRBJ2-1 NA few TRBV28 TGTGCCAGCAGCCGACTTGAGGCGGGAAGCTTGCGCAATGAGCAGTTCTTC CASSRLEAGSLRNEQFF
TRBJ2-7 NA NA TRBV14 TGTGCCAGCGGCCTAGGTAGGGGCGGGAAGAAGTACGAGCAGTACTTC CASGLGRGGKKYEQYF
TRBJ1-1 NA NA TRBV12-3/TRBV12-4 TGTGCCAGCAGCCCAACCTTCCGGGGGCTAGAAGCTTTCTTT CASSPTFRGLEAFF
TRBJ2-7 NA NA TRBV9 TGTGCCAGCAGCGTAGCTCCTAGCAACGAGCAGTACTTC CASSVAPSNEQYF
TRBJ2-7 NA many TRBV12-5 TGTGCTAGTGCCCTCAGGCTAGCGAACTACGAGCAGTACTTC CASALRLANYEQYF
TRBJ1-1 NA few TRBV12-3/TRBV12-4 TGTGCCAGCACCTGGGATAAGGACGGCATGAACACTGAAGCTTTCTTT CASTWDKDGMNTEAFF
TRBJ2-3 TRBD2 many TRBV20-1 TGCAGTGTTGGTAGCGGGGACAGCACAGATACGCAGTATTTT CSVGSGDSTDTQYF
TRBJ2-2 TRBD1 few TRBV28 TGTGCCAGCAGCAAGACAGGGGGAACCGGGGAGCTGTTTTTT CASSKTGGTGELFF
TRBJ2-3 TRBD2 NA TRBV5-1 TGCGCCAGCATGCCTAGCGGGATCGTAACAGATACGCAGTATTTT CASMPSGIVTDTQYF